This T cell receptor (beta chain) was profiled in a study of blood T cell repertoires in COVID-19. Overall study: COVID-19 samples collected from the United States, Italy and Spain covered acute and convalescent phases. Nucleic acid was either cDNA or gDNA, and it came from T cells, B-cell-depleted T cells, or PBMCs.

V lost 5 bases and J 1 base, leaving 7 bases between the germline ends. The CDR3 is made up of 13 amino acids. Looked up from germline, CDR1 is SGHDT and CDR2 is YYEEEE. This clone has a single count. Source study methods: Nucleated cell counts were estimated from reference gene primer amplification. Some clones are missing from TCRdb's copy, which holds only in-frame ones; the method was immunoSEQ multiplex PCR. The DNA gave D and trimming, while V, J and clone size come from that table. The data contain more than 150,000 clones, approximately 90% of them singletons. The source of this sequence is a young woman who had recovered from COVID-19. Material: peripheral blood. The gene calls are TRBV5-6 and TRBJ2-1; the D gene is possibly TRBD2 (5 bases). CDR3 sequence (DNA): TGTGCCAGCAGTTTAGCGTCCTACAATGAGCAGTTCTTC. Protein sequence: CASSLASYNEQFF.